The 30 T cell receptor beta chains presented below share a single source sample, sequenced in a study of Tregs in tolerant kidney transplant recipients. Related graft donors supplied nonmyeloablative bone marrow transplants, and mixed chimerism was transient. Repertoires were generated with immunoSEQ multiplex PCR, while TCRdb's copy carries only in-frame clones and drops some. Altogether about 64,000 clones are present, around 87% being singletons, with the ten largest covering around 4.1%. Sample: CD4+ T cells from blood (PBMCs), taken 6 months after the transplant. The receptors stem from a human patient who received a combined kidney and bone marrow transplant. Some T cells may have come from the graft donor.

This rearrangement joins TRBV7-9 to TRBJ1-2; D is ambiguous. Germline V lookup: CDR1 SEHNR, CDR2 FQNEAQ (reference sequence). The V gene lost 2 bases and the J gene lost 8 bases, with 12 bases spanning the gap. CDR3 size: 13 residues. The DNA of the CDR3 is TGTGCCAGCAGCTTACGGGGAGAGAGGGGCTACACCTTC. Amino acids: CASSLRGERGYTF. The variable domain in full, completed from reference TRBV7-9 and TRBJ1-2, reads DTGVSQNPRHKITKRGQNVTFRCDPISEHNRLYWYRQTLGQGPEFLTYFQNEAQLEKSRLLSDRFSAERPKGSFSTLEIQRTEQGDSAMYLCASSLRGERGYTFGSGTRLTVV.

The rearrangement links TRBV5-1 to TRBJ2-5; TRBD2 matches 14 bases. Trimming at V came to 3 bases and at J to 5 bases, leaving 3 bases not matched to a gene. From germline, CDR1 is SGHRS and CDR2 YFSETQ. This CDR3 contains 15 residues. The CDR3 DNA sequence: TGCGCCAGCAGCTGGCGGACTAGCGGGGGGGAGACCCAGTACTTC. Its protein product is CASSWRTSGGETQYF.

CDR3 loop: CASSDKRTGEDTQYF. Written as DNA, the CDR3 is TGTGCCAGCAGTGATAAAAGGACAGGGGAAGATACGCAGTATTTT. The chain has TRBV2 and TRBJ2-3, with TRBD1 matching over 9 bases. In germline, CDR1 is SNHLY, CDR2 FYNNEI. The CDR3 covers 15 residues. Trimming cost V 3 bases and J 5 bases; bases outside gene matches: 6.

In its sample, this clone was seen a few times. CDR3 DNA: TGTGCCTGGAGATGGGGTACAGGATACTTCTCTGGAAACACCATATATTTT. Translated, it gives CAWRWGTGYFSGNTIYF. V usage is TRBV30 and J usage is TRBJ1-3; TRBD1 might be the D (5 bases). V shed 3 bases and J shed 0 bases, with 18 bases lying between them. This CDR3 region has 17 residues. Germline V CDR1 and CDR2: GTSNPN, SVGIG (reference sequence).

In its sample, this clone was seen once. This chain connects TRBV5-1 to TRBJ1-4; D may be TRBD1 (6 bases). Trimming removed 3 bases at V and 5 bases at J, with 11 bases between. Germline CDR1 SGHRS, CDR2 YFSETQ. This CDR3 spans 14 amino acids. In DNA form, the CDR3 reads TGCGCCAGCAGCTCCGGGGGGACAAATGAAAAACTGTTTTTT. Translation: CASSSGGTNEKLFF.

This sequence joins TRBV10-3 and TRBJ1-3; D possibly corresponds to TRBD1 (5 bases). Trimming took 4 bases from V and 5 from J, leaving 15 bases between them. This CDR3 comprises 15 residues. Germline CDR1 and CDR2: ENHRY and SYGVKD. The CDR3 DNA reads TGTGCCATCAGTGGGCCCGGGGGGGGGAGAAACACCATATATTTT. Encoded protein: CAISGPGGGRNTIYF.

The V and J genes are TRBV11-2 and TRBJ1-2; possible D gene TRBD1, 5 bases. V was trimmed by 1 base and J by 5 bases, leaving 17 bases between them. CDR3 length: 16 residues. CDR1 and CDR2 (germline): SGHAT, FQNNGV. CDR3 nucleotide sequence: TGTGCCAGCAGCTTAGTACTGTTTAGGGGATCATATGGCTACACCTTC. It is translated as CASSLVLFRGSYGYTF.

About this clone itself: One end of the junction varies from germline; a read error may be responsible. Other DNA sequences of this sample code for an identical CDR3. The V gene is TRBV25-1, the J gene TRBJ1-6, with 7 nucleotides matching TRBD1. CDR3 length: 17 amino acids. Germline values: CDR1 MGHDK, CDR2 SYGVNS. This CDR3 is CASSEKQGSSYNSPLHF. The CDR3 coding sequence is TGTGCCAGCAGTGAAAAACAGGGGAGCTCCTATAATTCCCCCCTCCACTTT.

The chain combines TRBV9 with TRBJ2-2, with no clear D. Per the germline V gene, CDR1 is SGDLS and CDR2 is YYNGEE. The CDR3 consists of 14 residues. Trimming pared 0 bases from V and 7 bases from J, leaving 10 bases between. The CDR3 nucleotides read TGTGCCAGCAGCGTAGTGAGTGCAGGCGGGGAGCTGTTTTTT. Amino acid sequence: CASSVVSAGGELFF.

A few counts support this clone. The chain couples TRBV2 to TRBJ2-7, with TRBD1 identical over 10 bases. Germline CDR1 and CDR2: SNHLY and FYNNEI. J gave up 7 bases and V 4 bases, and 10 bases lay outside the gene matches. The CDR3 is 15 amino acids. The DNA for the CDR3 is TGTGCCAGCAGTGGACCGGGACAGGGGTCATGGGAGCAGTACTTC. It yields the protein CASSGPGQGSWEQYF.

The J gene is TRBJ1-1, the V gene TRBV28; 7 bases agree with TRBD1. The CDR3 is 15 residues long. Germline V CDR1 and CDR2: MDHEN, SYDVKM. After removal of 6 bases from V and 0 bases from J, the junction contained 7 bases not matched to a gene. The CDR3 sequence is CASSQTGRLNTEAFF. CDR3 nucleotide sequence: TGTGCCAGCAGCCAGACAGGGCGCTTGAACACTGAAGCTTTCTTT.

The chain couples TRBV4-2 to TRBJ2-2, with 7 bases identical to TRBD2. Germline V gene sequence: CDR1 LGHNA, CDR2 YNFKEQ. CDR3 length: 14 amino acids. V dropped 4 bases and J dropped 7; count of bases not matched to a gene: 6. The CDR3, as DNA: TGTGCCAGCAGCCCCCGGGGGGATGGCGGGGAGCTGTTTTTT. Protein: CASSPRGDGGELFF.

The table lists this clone with a count of one. The chain recombines TRBV2 with TRBJ2-5; maybe TRBD1 (6 bases). The length of the CDR3 is 14 residues. Germline CDR1 SNHLY, CDR2 FYNNEI. The germline V and J ends were trimmed by 7 bases and 3 bases, with 15 bases remaining between them. CDR3 sequence (DNA): TGTGCCAGCAAGAAGGGTTACAGGGAAGAGACCCAGTACTTC. It translates to CASKKGYREETQYF.

This clone is a singleton in its sample. The rearrangement joins TRBV30 to TRBJ1-2; no reliable D call. The germline V gene has CDR1 GTSNPN and CDR2 SVGIG (reference sequence). The V gene lost 3 bases and the J gene lost 7 bases, with 12 bases spanning the gap. The CDR3 totals 12 residues. The CDR3 nucleotides read TGTGCCTGGAGAGCGGGAGCGCGTGGCTACACCTTC. Translating gives CAWRAGARGYTF.

The rearrangement links TRBV7-3 to TRBJ2-5; 12 bases line up with TRBD2. CDR1 and CDR2 from the germline V gene are SGHTA and FQGTGA. The J segment lost 5 bases and the V segment lost 3 bases, leaving 7 bases of the junction unmatched. The CDR3 is 16 amino acids. The CDR3 DNA reads TGTGCCAGCAGCTTTTATCGACTAGCGGGAGTTGAGACCCAGTACTTC. Its translation is CASSFYRLAGVETQYF.

The V call is TRBV11-2, the J call TRBJ2-6; TRBD1 might be the D (5 bases). Germline V gene lookup returns CDR1 SGHAT and CDR2 FQNNGV. V lost 5 bases and J lost 2, with 13 bases in between. The CDR3 totals 16 residues. The CDR3 nucleotides are TGTGCCAGCAGCCTAAGGGGCGCTACTGGGGCCAACGTCCTGACTTTC. It is translated as CASSLRGATGANVLTF.

The gene calls are TRBV20-1 and TRBJ2-1; weak D call: TRBD1 (5 bases). Germline V gene data show CDR1 as DFQATT and CDR2 as SNEGSKA (reference sequence). This CDR3 is built from 9 residues. V was trimmed by 6 bases and J by 8 bases, leaving 5 bases between them. This CDR3 is CSAGDEQFF. As DNA, the CDR3 is TGCAGTGCAGGGGATGAGCAGTTCTTC.

The J gene is TRBJ2-5, the V gene TRBV7-6, with D perhaps TRBD1 (6 bases). Trimming shortened V by 2 bases and J by 4 bases, and 11 bases separated the two germline ends. The CDR3 is 14 residues long. CDR1 is SGHVS and CDR2 is FNYEAQ in the germline V gene. CDR3 DNA: TGTGCCAGCAGCTTACTAGGGGGTCGAGAGACCCAGTACTTC. Protein product: CASSLLGGRETQYF. Full variable domain (remainder filled in from reference TRBV7-6 and TRBJ2-5): GAGVSQSPRYKVTKRGQDVALRCDPISGHVSLYWYRQALGQGPEFLTYFNYEAQQDKSGLPNDRFSAERPEGSISTLTIQRTEQRDSAMYRCASSLLGGRETQYFGPGTRLLVL.

The V and J genes are TRBV28 and TRBJ2-7; perhaps TRBD1 as D (5 bases). The CDR3 is 13 residues long. Germline V gene sequence: CDR1 MDHEN, CDR2 SYDVKM. The V gene lost 7 bases and the J gene lost 5 bases, with 15 bases spanning the gap. The DNA for the CDR3 is TGTGCCAGCAAGGGGCGGAGACCCCACGAGCAGTACTTC. Translating gives CASKGRRPHEQYF.

This CDR3 is CASSRGQVPGGYTF. CDR3 nucleotides: TGTGCCAGCAGCCGCGGACAGGTCCCAGGAGGCTACACCTTC. The chain links TRBV11-2 to TRBJ1-2, with TRBD1 identical over 7 bases. The CDR3 has 14 amino acids. V shed 5 bases, J shed 8 bases, and the junction held 11 bases outside the gene matches. CDR1 SGHAT and CDR2 FQNNGV come from the germline V gene.

This clone was detected only once. The gene calls are TRBV7-9 and TRBJ1-1; 7 bases align to TRBD1. CDR3 length: 16 amino acids. V lost 0 bases to trimming and J lost 6 bases; unmatched junction nucleotides: 10. Germline CDR1 reads SEHNR; CDR2 reads FQNEAQ (reference sequence). CDR3 coding DNA: TGTGCCAGCAGCTTAGCCCCCGGACAGGCCAACGCTGAAGCTTTCTTT. Protein product: CASSLAPGQANAEAFF.

Only one count was recorded for this clone. The chain uses TRBV7-2 and TRBJ1-5, with D perhaps TRBD1 (6 bases). Germline V gene lookup returns CDR1 SGHTA and CDR2 FQGNSA. This CDR3 comprises 14 residues. V shed 1 base and J shed 6 bases, with 10 bases lying between them. Written as DNA, the CDR3 is TGTGCCAGCAGCTTAGACAGGGATTTTCAGCCCCAGCATTTT. This encodes CASSLDRDFQPQHF.

This chain uses TRBV7-6 with TRBJ2-3; possibly TRBD1 for D (6 bases). The CDR3 has 15 residues. V gave up 2 bases and J gave up 5 bases, with 14 bases separating them. Germline lookup yields CDR1 SGHVS and CDR2 FNYEAQ. The CDR3 DNA follows: TGTGCCAGCAGCTTATTGGCAGGCAGGGGAGATACGCAGTATTTT. This translates into CASSLLAGRGDTQYF.

J is TRBJ1-2 and V is TRBV7-9; no clear D gene. The germline gives CDR1 SEHNR, CDR2 FQNEAQ (reference sequence). The CDR3 length is 13 residues. The V end was cut by 2 bases, the J end by 2 bases, with 6 bases between. The CDR3 is CASSLPINYGYTF. The CDR3 region has the DNA TGTGCCAGCAGCTTACCCATCAACTATGGCTACACCTTC.

The V call is TRBV18, the J call TRBJ2-5; possibly TRBD2 for D (5 bases). There are 14 residues in the CDR3. V lost 4 bases and J 4 bases, leaving 13 bases between the germline ends. Looked up from germline, CDR1 is KGHSH and CDR2 is LQKENI. The DNA of the CDR3 is TGTGCCAGCTCACGCCGCGAGGGCCGAGAGACCCAGTACTTC. Translating gives CASSRREGRETQYF.

The rearrangement joins TRBV5-4 to TRBJ2-3; no clear D gene. Trimming left V 5 bases short and J 7 bases short, with 17 bases between. CDR1 is SGHNT, CDR2 YYREEE, per germline (reference sequence). The CDR3 runs to 14 residues. The CDR3 spells CASSSRPETYTQYF. CDR3 bases: TGTGCCAGCAGTTCAAGGCCAGAGACATATACGCAGTATTTT.

This clone occurred a few times. This chain uses TRBV10-3 with TRBJ2-7; D may be TRBD1 (6 bases). This CDR3 region has 12 residues. Looked up from germline, CDR1 is ENHRY and CDR2 is SYGVKD. V lost 3 bases, J lost 4 bases, and 7 bases lay in between. CDR3: CAISDRGYEQYF. The CDR3 bases are TGTGCCATCAGTGACAGGGGTTACGAGCAGTACTTC.

This CDR3 reads CASSLALVAGGHNEQFF. The CDR3 DNA is TGCGCCAGCAGCTTGGCCCTAGTAGCGGGAGGGCACAATGAGCAGTTCTTC. The chain has TRBV5-1 and TRBJ2-1, with 11 bases that match TRBD2. The germline V gene encodes CDR1 SGHRS and CDR2 YFSETQ. The V and J ends lost 0 bases and 5 bases, in that order; junction bases with no gene match: 7. The CDR3 runs 17 residues.

The chain has TRBV27 and TRBJ1-1; 8 nucleotides align to TRBD1. The CDR3 is 17 residues long. In germline, CDR1 is MNHEY, CDR2 SMNVEV (reference sequence). Trimming at V came to 2 bases and at J to 0 bases, leaving 8 bases not matched to a gene. The CDR3 DNA reads as TGTGCCAGCAGTTTAAGGGCAGGGGGCGCATTGAACACTGAAGCTTTCTTT. Translated: CASSLRAGGALNTEAFF.

Concerning this clone: In the same sample, other DNA sequences code for this CDR3. The V gene is TRBV14, the J gene TRBJ1-1; D gene ambiguous. CDR3 size: 13 residues. Between the trimmed V and J ends, which lost 2 bases and 5 bases, there was a span of 9 bases. Germline-derived CDR1 and CDR2 are SGHDN and FVKESK. CDR3 in DNA: TGTGCCAGCAGCCAATCAACGAGGACTGAAGCTTTCTTT. As protein: CASSQSTRTEAFF.